This T cell receptor (beta chain) comes out of a study of radiotherapy plus CTLA-4 blockade in lung cancer. Study summary: There were objective responses in roughly a sixth of patients, and around 32% had disease control.

This clone was counted only a few times. What it binds is not known. Profiled with immunoSEQ multiplex PCR; TCRdb holds only in-frame clones, not every one. The sample lists about 59,000 clones; approximately 68% were seen once. Trimming stripped 0 bases from V and 2 bases from J, with 8 bases between. The germline CDR1 and CDR2 sequences are MGHRA and YSYEKL. The length of the CDR3 is 16 residues. Study results and caveats: In blood, tumor-derived TCR clones expanded after radiotherapy plus ipilimumab. How blood T cell clones changed early, along with interferon-beta, reportedly forecast response best.

The sequence derives from a human donor with non-small cell lung cancer whose response to radiotherapy plus ipilimumab could not be evaluated. The sample was peripheral blood, taken from a patient treated with radiotherapy plus ipilimumab. This chain links TRBV4-1 with TRBJ2-6; D uncertain. Here the CDR3 reads CASSQDVSAGANVLTF. CDR3 nucleotides: TGCGCCAGCAGCCAAGATGTATCCGCTGGGGCCAACGTCCTGACTTTC.